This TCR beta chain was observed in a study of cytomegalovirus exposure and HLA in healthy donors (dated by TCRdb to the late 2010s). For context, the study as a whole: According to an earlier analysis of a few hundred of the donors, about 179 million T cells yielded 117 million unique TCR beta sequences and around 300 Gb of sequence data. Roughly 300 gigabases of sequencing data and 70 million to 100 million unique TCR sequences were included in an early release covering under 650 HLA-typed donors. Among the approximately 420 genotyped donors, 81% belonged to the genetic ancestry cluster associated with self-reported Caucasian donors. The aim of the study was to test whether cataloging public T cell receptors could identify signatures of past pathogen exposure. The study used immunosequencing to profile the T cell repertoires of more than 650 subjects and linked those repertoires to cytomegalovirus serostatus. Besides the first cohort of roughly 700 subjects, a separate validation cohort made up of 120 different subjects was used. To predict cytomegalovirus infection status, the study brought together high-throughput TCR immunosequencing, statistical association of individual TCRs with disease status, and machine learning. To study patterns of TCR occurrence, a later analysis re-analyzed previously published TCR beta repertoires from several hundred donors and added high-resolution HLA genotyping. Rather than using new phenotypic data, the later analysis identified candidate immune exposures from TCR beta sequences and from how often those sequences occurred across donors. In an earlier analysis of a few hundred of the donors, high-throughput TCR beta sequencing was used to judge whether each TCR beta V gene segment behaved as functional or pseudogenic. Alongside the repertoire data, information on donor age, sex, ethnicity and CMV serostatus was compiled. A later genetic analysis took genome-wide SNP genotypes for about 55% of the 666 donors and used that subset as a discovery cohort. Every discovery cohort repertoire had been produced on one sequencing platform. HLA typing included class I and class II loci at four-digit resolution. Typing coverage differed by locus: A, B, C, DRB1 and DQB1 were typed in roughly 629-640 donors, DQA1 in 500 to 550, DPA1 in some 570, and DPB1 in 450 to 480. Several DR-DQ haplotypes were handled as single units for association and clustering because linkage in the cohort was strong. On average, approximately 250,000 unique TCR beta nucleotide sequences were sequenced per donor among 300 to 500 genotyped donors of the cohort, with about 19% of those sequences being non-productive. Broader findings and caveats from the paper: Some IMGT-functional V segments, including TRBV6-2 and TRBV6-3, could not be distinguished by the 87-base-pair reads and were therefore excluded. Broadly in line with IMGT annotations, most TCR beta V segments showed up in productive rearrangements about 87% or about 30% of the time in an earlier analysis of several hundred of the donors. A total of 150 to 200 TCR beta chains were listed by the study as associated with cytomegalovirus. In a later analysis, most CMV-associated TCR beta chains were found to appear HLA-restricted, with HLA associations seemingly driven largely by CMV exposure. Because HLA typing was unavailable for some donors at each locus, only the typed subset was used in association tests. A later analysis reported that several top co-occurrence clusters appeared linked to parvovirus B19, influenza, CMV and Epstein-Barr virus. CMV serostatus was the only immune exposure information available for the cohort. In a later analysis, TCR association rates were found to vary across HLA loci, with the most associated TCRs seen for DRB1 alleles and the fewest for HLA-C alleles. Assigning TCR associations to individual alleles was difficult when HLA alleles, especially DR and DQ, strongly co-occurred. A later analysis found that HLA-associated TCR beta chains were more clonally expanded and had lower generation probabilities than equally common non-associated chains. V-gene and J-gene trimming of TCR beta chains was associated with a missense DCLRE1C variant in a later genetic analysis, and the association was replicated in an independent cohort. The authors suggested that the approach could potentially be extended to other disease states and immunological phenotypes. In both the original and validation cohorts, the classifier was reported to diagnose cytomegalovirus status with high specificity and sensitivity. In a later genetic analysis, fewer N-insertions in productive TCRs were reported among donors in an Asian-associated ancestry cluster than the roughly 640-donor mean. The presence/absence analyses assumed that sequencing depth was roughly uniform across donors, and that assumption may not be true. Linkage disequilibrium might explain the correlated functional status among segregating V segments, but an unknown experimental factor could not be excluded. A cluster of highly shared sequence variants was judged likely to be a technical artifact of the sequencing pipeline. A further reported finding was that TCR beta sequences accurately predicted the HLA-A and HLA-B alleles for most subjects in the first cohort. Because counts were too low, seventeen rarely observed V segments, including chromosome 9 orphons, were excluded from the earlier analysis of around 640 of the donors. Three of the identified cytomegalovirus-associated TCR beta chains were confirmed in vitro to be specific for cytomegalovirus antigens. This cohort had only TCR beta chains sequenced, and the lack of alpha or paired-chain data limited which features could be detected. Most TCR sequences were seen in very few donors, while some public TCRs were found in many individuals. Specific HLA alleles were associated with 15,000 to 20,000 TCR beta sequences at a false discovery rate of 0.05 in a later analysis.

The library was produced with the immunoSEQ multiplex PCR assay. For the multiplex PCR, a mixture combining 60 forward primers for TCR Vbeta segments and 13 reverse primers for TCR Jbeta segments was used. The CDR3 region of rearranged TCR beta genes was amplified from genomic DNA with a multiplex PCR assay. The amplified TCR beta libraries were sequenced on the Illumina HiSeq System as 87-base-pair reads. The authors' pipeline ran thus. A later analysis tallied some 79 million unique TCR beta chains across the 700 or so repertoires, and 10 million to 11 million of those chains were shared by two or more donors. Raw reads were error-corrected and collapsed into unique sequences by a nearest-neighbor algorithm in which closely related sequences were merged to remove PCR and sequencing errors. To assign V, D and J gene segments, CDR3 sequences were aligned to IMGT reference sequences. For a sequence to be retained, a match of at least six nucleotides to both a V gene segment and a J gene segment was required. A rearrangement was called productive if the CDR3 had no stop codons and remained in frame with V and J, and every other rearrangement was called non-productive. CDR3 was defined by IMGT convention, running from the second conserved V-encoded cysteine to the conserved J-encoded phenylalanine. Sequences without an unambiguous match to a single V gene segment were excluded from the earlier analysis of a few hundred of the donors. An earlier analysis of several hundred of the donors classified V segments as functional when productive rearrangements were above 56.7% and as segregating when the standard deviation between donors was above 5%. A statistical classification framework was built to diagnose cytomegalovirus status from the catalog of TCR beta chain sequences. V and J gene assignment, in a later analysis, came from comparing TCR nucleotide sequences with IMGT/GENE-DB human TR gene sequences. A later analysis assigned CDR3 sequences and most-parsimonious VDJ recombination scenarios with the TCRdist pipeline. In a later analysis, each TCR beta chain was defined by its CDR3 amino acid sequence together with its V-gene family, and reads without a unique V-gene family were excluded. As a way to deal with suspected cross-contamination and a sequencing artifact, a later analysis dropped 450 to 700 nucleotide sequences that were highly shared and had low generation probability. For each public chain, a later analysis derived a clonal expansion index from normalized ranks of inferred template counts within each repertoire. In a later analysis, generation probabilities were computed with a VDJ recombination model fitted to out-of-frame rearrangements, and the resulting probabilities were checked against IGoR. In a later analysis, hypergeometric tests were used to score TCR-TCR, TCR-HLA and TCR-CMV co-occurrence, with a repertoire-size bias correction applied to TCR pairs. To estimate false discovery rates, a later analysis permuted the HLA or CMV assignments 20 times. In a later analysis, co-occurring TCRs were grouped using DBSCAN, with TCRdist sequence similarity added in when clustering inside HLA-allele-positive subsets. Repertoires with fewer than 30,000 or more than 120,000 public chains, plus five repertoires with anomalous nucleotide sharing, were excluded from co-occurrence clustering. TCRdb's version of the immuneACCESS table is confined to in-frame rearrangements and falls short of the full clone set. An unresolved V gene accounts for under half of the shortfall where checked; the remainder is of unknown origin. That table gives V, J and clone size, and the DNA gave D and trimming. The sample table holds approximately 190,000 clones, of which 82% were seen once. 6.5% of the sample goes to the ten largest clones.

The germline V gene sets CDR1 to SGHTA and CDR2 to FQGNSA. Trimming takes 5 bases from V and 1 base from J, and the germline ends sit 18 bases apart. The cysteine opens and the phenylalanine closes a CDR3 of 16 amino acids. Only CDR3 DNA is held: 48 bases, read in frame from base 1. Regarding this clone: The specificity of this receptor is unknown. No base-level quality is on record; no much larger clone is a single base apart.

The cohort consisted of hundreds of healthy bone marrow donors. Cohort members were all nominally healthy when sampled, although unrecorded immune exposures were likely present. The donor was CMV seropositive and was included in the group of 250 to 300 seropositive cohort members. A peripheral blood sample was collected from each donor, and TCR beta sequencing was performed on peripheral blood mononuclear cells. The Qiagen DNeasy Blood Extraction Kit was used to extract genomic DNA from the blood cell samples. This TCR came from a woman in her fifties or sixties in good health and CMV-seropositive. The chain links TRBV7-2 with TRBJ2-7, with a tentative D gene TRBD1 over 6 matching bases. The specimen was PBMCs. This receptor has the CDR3 CASSPMGAGVSYEQYF. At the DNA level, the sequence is TGTGCCAGCAGCCCAATGGGGGCAGGGGTGTCCTACGAGCAGTACTTC.